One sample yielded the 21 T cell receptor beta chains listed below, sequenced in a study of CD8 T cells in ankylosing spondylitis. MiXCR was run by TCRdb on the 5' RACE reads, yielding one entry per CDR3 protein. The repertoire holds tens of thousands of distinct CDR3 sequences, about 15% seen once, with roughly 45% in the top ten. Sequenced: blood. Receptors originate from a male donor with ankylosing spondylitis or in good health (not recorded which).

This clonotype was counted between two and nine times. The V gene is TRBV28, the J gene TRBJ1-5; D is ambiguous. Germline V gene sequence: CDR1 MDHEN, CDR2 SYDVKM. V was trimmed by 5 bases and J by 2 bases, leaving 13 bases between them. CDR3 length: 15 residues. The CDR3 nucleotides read TGTGCCAGCAGTCCACACGGACCAGGCAATCAGCCCCAGCATTTT. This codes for CASSPHGPGNQPQHF.

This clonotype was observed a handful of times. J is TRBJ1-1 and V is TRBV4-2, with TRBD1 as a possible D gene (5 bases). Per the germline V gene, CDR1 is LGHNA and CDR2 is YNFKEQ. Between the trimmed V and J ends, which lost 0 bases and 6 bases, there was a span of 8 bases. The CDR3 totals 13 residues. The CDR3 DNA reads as TGTGCCAGCAGCCAAGATCGGGGCTCTGAAGCTTTCTTT. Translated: CASSQDRGSEAFF.

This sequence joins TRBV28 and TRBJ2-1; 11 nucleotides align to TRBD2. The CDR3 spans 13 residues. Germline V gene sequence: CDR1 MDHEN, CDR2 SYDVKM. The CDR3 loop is CAIRSGRASEQFF. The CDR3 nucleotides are TGTGCAATCCGTAGCGGGAGGGCGTCCGAGCAGTTCTTC.

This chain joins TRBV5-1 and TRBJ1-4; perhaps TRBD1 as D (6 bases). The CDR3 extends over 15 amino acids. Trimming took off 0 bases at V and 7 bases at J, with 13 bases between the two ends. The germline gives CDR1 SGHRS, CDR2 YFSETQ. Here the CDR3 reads CASSLGTGLAEKLFF. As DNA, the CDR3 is TGCGCCAGCAGCTTGGGAACAGGGTTGGCTGAAAAACTGTTTTTT.

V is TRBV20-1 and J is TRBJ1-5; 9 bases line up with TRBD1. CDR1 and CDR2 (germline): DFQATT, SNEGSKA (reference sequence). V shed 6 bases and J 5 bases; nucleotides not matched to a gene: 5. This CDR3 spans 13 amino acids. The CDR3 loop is CSATGGSDQPQHF. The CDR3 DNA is TGCAGTGCCACAGGGGGCTCCGATCAGCCCCAGCATTTT.

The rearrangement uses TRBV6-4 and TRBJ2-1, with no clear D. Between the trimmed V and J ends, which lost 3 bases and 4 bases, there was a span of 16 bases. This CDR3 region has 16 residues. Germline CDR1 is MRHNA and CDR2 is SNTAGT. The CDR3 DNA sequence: TGTGCCAGCAGTGAAAATGTGCAGGCCCCTTACAATGAGCAGTTCTTC. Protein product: CASSENVQAPYNEQFF.

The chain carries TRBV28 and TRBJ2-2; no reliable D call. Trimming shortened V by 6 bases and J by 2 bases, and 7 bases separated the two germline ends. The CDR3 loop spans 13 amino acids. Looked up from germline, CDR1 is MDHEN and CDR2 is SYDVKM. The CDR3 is CASRQPNTGELFF. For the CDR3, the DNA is TGTGCCAGCAGACAACCCAACACCGGGGAGCTGTTTTTT.

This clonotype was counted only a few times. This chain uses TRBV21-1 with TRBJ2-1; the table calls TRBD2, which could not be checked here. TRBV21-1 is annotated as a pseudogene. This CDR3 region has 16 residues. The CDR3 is CASSKSRTSGRNEQFF. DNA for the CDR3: TGTGCCAGCAGCAAAAGCAGGACTAGCGGGAGGAATGAGCAGTTCTTC.

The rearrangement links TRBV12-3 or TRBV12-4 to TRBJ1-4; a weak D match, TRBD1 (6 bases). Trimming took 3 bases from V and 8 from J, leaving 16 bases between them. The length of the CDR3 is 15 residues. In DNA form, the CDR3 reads TGTGCCAGCAGTTTGGGGGCGGGGGATCGAGAAAAACTGTTTTTT. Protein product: CASSLGAGDREKLFF.

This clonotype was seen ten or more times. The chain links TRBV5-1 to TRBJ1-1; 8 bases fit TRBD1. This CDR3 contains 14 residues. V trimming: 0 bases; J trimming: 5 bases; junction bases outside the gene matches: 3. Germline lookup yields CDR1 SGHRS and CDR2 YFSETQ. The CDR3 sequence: CASSLDGQGTEAFF. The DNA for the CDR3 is TGCGCCAGCAGCTTGGATGGACAGGGTACTGAAGCTTTCTTT.

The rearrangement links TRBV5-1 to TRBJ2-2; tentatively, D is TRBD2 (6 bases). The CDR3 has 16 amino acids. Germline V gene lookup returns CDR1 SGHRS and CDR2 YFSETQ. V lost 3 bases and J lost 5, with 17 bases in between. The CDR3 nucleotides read TGCGCCAGCAGCTCCACCTGGGACTCGCGGACCGGGGAGCTGTTTTTT. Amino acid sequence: CASSSTWDSRTGELFF.

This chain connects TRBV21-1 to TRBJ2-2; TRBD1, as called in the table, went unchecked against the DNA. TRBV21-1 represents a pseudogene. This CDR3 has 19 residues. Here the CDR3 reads CASSKAGTQPSLNTGELFF. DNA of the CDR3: TGTGCCAGCAGCAAAGCCGGGACCCAACCAAGCCTAAACACCGGGGAGCTGTTTTTT.

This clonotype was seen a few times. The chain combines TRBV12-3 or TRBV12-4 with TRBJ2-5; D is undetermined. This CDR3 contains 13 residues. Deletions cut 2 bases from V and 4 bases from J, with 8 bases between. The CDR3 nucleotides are TGTGCCAGCAGTTTACAGGTGCTAGAGACCCAGTACTTC. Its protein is CASSLQVLETQYF.

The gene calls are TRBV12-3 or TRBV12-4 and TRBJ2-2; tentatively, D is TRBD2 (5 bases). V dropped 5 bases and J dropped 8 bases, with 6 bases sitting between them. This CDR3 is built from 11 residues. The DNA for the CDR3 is TGTGCCAGCAGTCGCGGGGGGGAGCTGTTTTTT. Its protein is CASSRGGELFF.

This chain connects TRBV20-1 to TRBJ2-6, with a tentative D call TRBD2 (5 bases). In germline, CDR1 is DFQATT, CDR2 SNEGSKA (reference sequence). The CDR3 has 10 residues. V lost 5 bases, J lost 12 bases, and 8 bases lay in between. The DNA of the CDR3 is TGCAGTGCTGGGAGTCCCGTCCTGACTTTC. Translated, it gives CSAGSPVLTF.

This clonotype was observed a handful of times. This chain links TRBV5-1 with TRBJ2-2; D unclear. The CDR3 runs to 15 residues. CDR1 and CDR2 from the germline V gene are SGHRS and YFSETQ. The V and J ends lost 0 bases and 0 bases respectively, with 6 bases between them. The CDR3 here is CASSLVGSNTGELFF. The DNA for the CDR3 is TGCGCCAGCAGCTTGGTAGGGTCGAACACCGGGGAGCTGTTTTTT.

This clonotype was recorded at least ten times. The CDR3 reads CASSRSGGGVGEQFF. CDR3 DNA: TGTGCCAGCAGCCGTAGCGGGGGGGGCGTCGGTGAGCAGTTCTTC. The V gene is TRBV3-1, the J gene TRBJ2-1, with 11 bases aligning to TRBD2. Looked up from germline, CDR1 is LGHDT and CDR2 is YNNKEL (reference sequence). V shed 4 bases, J shed 9 bases, and the junction held 8 bases outside the gene matches. This CDR3 is 15 amino acids long.

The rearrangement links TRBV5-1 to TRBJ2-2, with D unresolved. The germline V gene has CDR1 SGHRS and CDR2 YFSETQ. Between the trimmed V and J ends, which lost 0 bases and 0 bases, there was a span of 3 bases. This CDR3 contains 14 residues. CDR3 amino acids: CASSLATNTGELFF. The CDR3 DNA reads TGCGCCAGCAGCTTGGCCACGAACACCGGGGAGCTGTTTTTT.

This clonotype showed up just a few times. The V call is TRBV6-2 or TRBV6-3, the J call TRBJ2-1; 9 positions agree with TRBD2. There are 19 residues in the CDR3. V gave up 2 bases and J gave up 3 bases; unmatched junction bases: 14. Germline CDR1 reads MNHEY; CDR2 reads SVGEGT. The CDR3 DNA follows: TGTGCCAGCAGTTACGTGGATGGTAGCGGGAGATTACGCTACAATGAGCAGTTCTTC. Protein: CASSYVDGSGRLRYNEQFF.

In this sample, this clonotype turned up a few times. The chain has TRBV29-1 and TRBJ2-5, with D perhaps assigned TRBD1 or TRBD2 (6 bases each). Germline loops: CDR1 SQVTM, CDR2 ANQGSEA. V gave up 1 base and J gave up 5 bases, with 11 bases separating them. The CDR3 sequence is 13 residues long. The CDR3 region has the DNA TGCAGCGTTGAAGTGACGGGGGCGGAGACCCAGTACTTC. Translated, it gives CSVEVTGAETQYF.

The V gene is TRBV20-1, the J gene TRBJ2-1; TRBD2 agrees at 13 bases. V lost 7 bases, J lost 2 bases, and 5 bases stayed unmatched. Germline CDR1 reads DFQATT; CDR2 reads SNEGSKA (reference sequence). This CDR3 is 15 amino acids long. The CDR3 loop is CSVQGLAGAYNEQFF. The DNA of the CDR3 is TGCAGTGTCCAAGGACTAGCGGGGGCCTACAATGAGCAGTTCTTC.